Shown below are 26 T cell receptor beta chains from a single sample sequenced in a study of cytomegalovirus exposure and HLA in healthy donors. The PCR had 60 Vbeta and 13 Jbeta primers. The protocol was immunoSEQ multiplex PCR, while the TCRdb copy is restricted to in-frame clones and leaves out a portion. This table has about 160,000 clones, about four fifths appearing once. The sample consisted of PBMCs. Every receptor here comes from a man aged 30-40 years in good health and CMV-seronegative.

This clone appeared a few times. The gene calls are TRBV21-1 and TRBJ2-7; no DNA check was done on the table's D call, TRBD1. TRBV21-1 is designated a pseudogene. The CDR3 has 21 amino acids. The CDR3: CASSKWRQGTEQNKTTYEQYF. The CDR3 nucleotides are TGTGCCAGCAGCAAATGGCGTCAAGGGACAGAGCAAAACAAAACTACCTACGAGCAGTACTTC.

The gene calls are TRBV10-2 and TRBJ2-7; tentatively, D is TRBD1 (6 bases). Trimming removed 1 base from V and 3 bases from J, with 16 bases in between. The CDR3 has 16 residues. The germline V gene encodes CDR1 WSHSY and CDR2 SAAADI. The CDR3 bases are TGCGCCAGCAGTGAGTTTGGACAGAGCAAATACTACGAGCAGTACTTC. It codes for CASSEFGQSKYYEQYF.

The chain combines TRBV5-1 with TRBJ2-5; TRBD1 aligns across 10 bases. The DNA end is more similar to TRBJ2-7, so the J call may be wrong. CDR3 length equals 14 residues. Germline values: CDR1 SGHRS, CDR2 YFSETQ. In nucleotides, the CDR3 is TGCGCCAGCAGCCGCGACAGGGGGCCCTACGAGCAGTACTTC. Translating gives CASSRDRGPYEQYF.

V gene TRBV19 combines with J gene TRBJ1-5, with 7 bases lining up with TRBD1. The V gene end was trimmed by 2 bases and the J gene end by 3 bases; junction bases not matched to a gene: 7. CDR3 length: 16 amino acids. The germline V gene encodes CDR1 LNHDA and CDR2 SQIVND (reference sequence). As DNA, the CDR3 is TGTGCCAGTAGTATATCAGGGGGAGAGCACAATCAGCCCCAGCATTTT. It specifies CASSISGGEHNQPQHF.

The gene calls are TRBV30 and TRBJ2-5; D may be TRBD1 (5 bases). Trimming shortened V by 0 bases and J by 7 bases, and 21 bases separated the two germline ends. CDR1 and CDR2 (germline): GTSNPN, SVGIG (reference sequence). This CDR3 comprises 16 residues. This CDR3 is CAWSVPPRGGVMTQYF. For the CDR3, the DNA is TGTGCCTGGAGTGTACCCCCTAGGGGTGGCGTGATGACCCAGTACTTC. The whole variable domain, filled in from reference TRBV30 and TRBJ2-5, reads SQTIHQWPATLVQPVGSPLSLECTVEGTSNPNLYWYRQAAGRGLQLLFYSVGIGQISSEVPQNLSASRPQDRQFILSSKKLLLSDSGFYLCAWSVPPRGGVMTQYFGPGTRLLVL.

Points on this clone: The sample carries other DNA sequences with the same CDR3. The chain is built from TRBV27 and TRBJ2-7, with D perhaps matching TRBD1 (6 bases). Trimming pared 3 bases from V and 0 bases from J, leaving 6 bases between. Germline V gene lookup returns CDR1 MNHEY and CDR2 SMNVEV (reference sequence). There are 13 residues in the CDR3. This CDR3 reads CASSLTGSYEQYF. CDR3 DNA sequence: TGTGCCAGCAGTTTGACAGGCTCCTACGAGCAGTACTTC.

The rearrangement uses TRBV7-9 and TRBJ1-4; D ambiguous. V lost 2 bases to trimming and J lost 2 bases, with 12 bases between them. Germline values: CDR1 SEHNR, CDR2 FQNEAQ (reference sequence). The CDR3 is 16 residues long. CDR3 nucleotide sequence: TGTGCCAGCAGCTTAAACTTTAGAGGGACTAATGAAAAACTGTTTTTT. Its protein product is CASSLNFRGTNEKLFF.

This clone was observed once. The rearrangement uses TRBV28 and TRBJ2-1, with D possibly being TRBD1 (5 bases). Germline V lookup: CDR1 MDHEN, CDR2 SYDVKM. Trimming removed 9 bases at V and 3 bases at J, with 15 bases between. This CDR3 spans 14 amino acids. In DNA form, the CDR3 reads TGTGCCAGTACGAAAGGGGCTATCTACAATGAGCAGTTCTTC. Translated, it gives CASTKGAIYNEQFF.

The gene calls are TRBV11-1 and TRBJ2-2; 12 bases are a match to TRBD1. This CDR3 region has 16 residues. Germline V CDR1 and CDR2: SGHAT, FQDESV (reference sequence). The ends lost 5 bases at V and 5 bases at J; junction bases unmatched: 6. The CDR3 DNA reads as TGTGCCAGCAGCCCGCGGGACAGGGGGCATACCGGGGAGCTGTTTTTT. It specifies CASSPRDRGHTGELFF.

The chain is built from TRBV7-8 and TRBJ2-7, with a tentative D call TRBD1 (5 bases). The CDR3 extends over 13 amino acids. Trimming shortened V by 4 bases and J by 1 base, and 8 bases separated the two germline ends. Per the germline V gene, CDR1 is SGHVS and CDR2 is FQNEAQ. The CDR3 DNA is TGTGCCAGCAGCTCCGACAGTTCCTACGAGCAGTACTTC. Translated: CASSSDSSYEQYF.

This chain connects TRBV21-1 to TRBJ1-6; TRBD1, the table's D call, was not compared with the DNA. TRBV21-1 constitutes a pseudogene. The CDR3 has 17 amino acids. The CDR3 is CASHRTGFRDRDSPLHF. CDR3 coding DNA: TGTGCCAGCCATAGGACAGGGTTTCGGGATCGGGATTCACCCCTCCACTTT.

V is TRBV27 and J is TRBJ2-5; D possibly matches TRBD1 or TRBD2 (5 bases each). The J call is uncertain, as TRBJ2-7 better fits the DNA end. This CDR3 spans 11 amino acids. Germline lookup yields CDR1 MNHEY and CDR2 SMNVEV (reference sequence). The CDR3 reads CASSGGYEQYF. The CDR3, as DNA: TGTGCCAGCAGTGGGGGCTACGAGCAGTACTTC.

The CDR3, as DNA: TGCGCCAGCAGCTTGGAGGTAACGACTACTGAAGCTTTCTTT. This encodes CASSLEVTTTEAFF. V and J are TRBV5-1 and TRBJ1-1, with unresolved D. V shed 0 bases and J shed 5 bases, with 11 bases lying between them. The CDR3 length is 14 residues. Germline V gene lookup returns CDR1 SGHRS and CDR2 YFSETQ.

The J gene is TRBJ2-3, the V gene TRBV5-6; D might be TRBD2 (5 bases). This CDR3 comprises 16 residues. V shed 3 bases and J shed 1 base, with 15 bases lying between them. Germline CDR1 SGHDT, CDR2 YYEEEE. The CDR3 loop reads CASSSGVARGTDTQYF. CDR3 DNA sequence: TGTGCCAGCAGCTCCGGGGTAGCTCGGGGCACAGATACGCAGTATTTT.

On this clone: One end of the junction is discordant with germline, which a read error may explain. This rearrangement joins TRBV15 to TRBJ2-5; no reliable D call. This CDR3 comprises 11 residues. Germline V gene sequence: CDR1 LNHNV, CDR2 YYDKDF (reference sequence). CDR3 residues: CATSNQETQYF. As DNA, the CDR3 is TGTGCCACCAGTAACCAGGAGACCCAGTACTTC.

This clone was observed once. J is TRBJ1-2 and V is TRBV9; the match to TRBD1 covers 7 bases. Germline CDR1 reads SGDLS; CDR2 reads YYNGEE. The CDR3 sequence is 15 residues long. Germline trimming cut 4 bases from V and 8 bases from J; bases unmatched to any gene: 14. CDR3 sequence (DNA): TGTGCCAGCAGCATTCTAGCAGAACAGGGGAACGGCTACACCTTC. Its translation: CASSILAEQGNGYTF.

The chain carries TRBV5-1 and TRBJ2-7, with 8 nucleotides matching TRBD1. The CDR3 has 20 amino acids. Germline CDR1 and CDR2: SGHRS and YFSETQ. Losses at the gene ends were 0 bases for V and 4 bases for J; bases not matched to a gene: 21. Here the CDR3 reads CASSLEPQGVVTTAAYEQYF. The CDR3 nucleotides are TGCGCCAGCAGCTTGGAGCCACAGGGGGTGGTGACTACCGCGGCTTACGAGCAGTACTTC. Combining the CDR3 with reference TRBV5-1 and TRBJ2-7 gives the whole variable domain KAGVTQTPRYLIKTRGQQVTLSCSPISGHRSVSWYQQTPGQGLQFLFEYFSETQRNKGNFPGRFSGRQFSNSRSEMNVSTLELGDSALYLCASSLEPQGVVTTAAYEQYFGPGTRLTVT.

The chain recombines TRBV10-3 with TRBJ2-7; 10 bases agree with TRBD1. The length of the CDR3 is 14 residues. The ends lost 6 bases at V and 6 bases at J; junction bases unmatched: 8. Germline-derived CDR1 and CDR2 are ENHRY and SYGVKD. CDR3 region: CAIRTGQGVGEQYF. The DNA of the CDR3 is TGTGCCATCAGAACAGGACAGGGGGTAGGCGAGCAGTACTTC.

The CDR3 coding sequence is TGTGCCAGCAGTGAACAGGGGAACGATGGCTACACCTTC. Its protein product is CASSEQGNDGYTF. The rearrangement joins TRBV2 to TRBJ1-2, with D maybe TRBD1 (6 bases). Germline CDR1 and CDR2: SNHLY and FYNNEI. V lost 2 bases and J 6 bases, leaving 10 bases between the germline ends. The CDR3 is 13 residues long. The complete variable domain, with remaining parts taken from reference TRBV2 and TRBJ1-2, reads EPEVTQTPSHQVTQMGQEVILRCVPISNHLYFYWYRQILGQKVEFLVSFYNNEISEKSEIFDDQFSVERPDGSNFTLKIRSTKLEDSAMYFCASSEQGNDGYTFGSGTRLTVV.

The V call is TRBV7-2, the J call TRBJ2-3; 9 positions match TRBD2. J gave up 4 bases and V 1 base, and 6 bases lay outside the gene matches. Germline loops: CDR1 SGHTA, CDR2 FQGNSA. The CDR3 length is 16 residues. In nucleotides, the CDR3 is TGTGCCAGCAGCTTAGGCGGGAGGGCCCGTGCAGATACGCAGTATTTT. This codes for CASSLGGRARADTQYF.

The chain links TRBV7-9 to TRBJ1-1; D remains unclear. The CDR3 extends over 14 amino acids. Trimming shortened V by 8 bases and J by 0 bases, and 13 bases separated the two germline ends. Germline V CDR1 and CDR2: SEHNR, FQNEAQ (reference sequence). The CDR3 loop is CASQTGIMNTEAFF. In nucleotides, the CDR3 is TGTGCCAGCCAGACCGGGATAATGAACACTGAAGCTTTCTTT.

This rearrangement joins TRBV28 to TRBJ1-2, with D possibly TRBD1 on 5 matching bases. CDR3 length equals 13 residues. Germline-derived CDR1 and CDR2 are MDHEN and SYDVKM. Trimming took off 5 bases at V and 7 bases at J, with 14 bases between the two ends. This CDR3 reads CASSTGGGAGYTF. CDR3 bases: TGTGCCAGCAGTACTGGCGGGGGAGCTGGCTACACCTTC.

The rearrangement uses TRBV10-1 and TRBJ2-1, with 9 bases aligning to TRBD2. Germline-derived CDR1 and CDR2 are WNHNN and SYGVQD (reference sequence). CDR3 length: 15 amino acids. V shed 0 bases and J 15 bases; nucleotides not matched to a gene: 12. The CDR3 sequence: CASSESRPSGTPRFF. The CDR3 DNA sequence: TGCGCCAGCAGTGAGTCCCGTCCTAGCGGGACCCCCAGGTTCTTC.

The V gene is TRBV5-1, the J gene TRBJ2-7, with TRBD2 matching over 8 bases. The CDR3 is made up of 15 amino acids. The germline gives CDR1 SGHRS, CDR2 YFSETQ. J gave up 7 bases and V 5 bases, and 14 bases lay outside the gene matches. CDR3 sequence: CASSSGAPRGGEQYF. As DNA, the CDR3 is TGCGCCAGCAGTAGCGGGGCTCCACGAGGGGGTGAGCAGTACTTC.

V gene TRBV27 combines with J gene TRBJ2-7; 7 bases line up with TRBD2. This CDR3 is built from 16 residues. Trimming at V came to 3 bases and at J to 3 bases, leaving 11 bases not matched to a gene. The germline CDR1 and CDR2 sequences are MNHEY and SMNVEV (reference sequence). Here the CDR3 reads CASSLRSSGRLYEQYF. CDR3 sequence (DNA): TGTGCCAGCAGTTTGAGGAGTAGCGGGCGACTCTACGAGCAGTACTTC.

As DNA, the CDR3 is TGTGCCAGCAGTCCTAACAGGGGTAGTGCCTATGGCTACACCTTC. Protein product: CASSPNRGSAYGYTF. This chain connects TRBV6-6 to TRBJ1-2, with 7 bases matching TRBD1. The germline gives CDR1 MNHNY, CDR2 SVGAGI (reference sequence). The CDR3 spans 15 residues. The ends lost 5 bases at V and 4 bases at J; junction bases unmatched: 10.